This TCR beta chain came from a study of CD8 T cells in Susac syndrome. The germline V gene has CDR1 LNHNV and CDR2 YYDKDF (reference sequence). The CDR3 loop spans 14 amino acids. The V and J ends lost 0 bases and 3 bases respectively, with 8 bases between them. After extraction with the RNeasy kit, about 0.45 to 1 ug of the RNA was reverse transcribed using random hexamers. TCRdb passed the immunoSEQ multiplex PCR reads through MiXCR, listing each CDR3 protein once. The sample yields 150,000 to 200,000 distinct CDR3 sequences, under 97% seen once. This TCR derives from a human donor with Susac syndrome. The chain links TRBV15 to TRBJ1-1; D is ambiguous. The source material was CD4+ T cells from PBMCs. The CDR3 DNA reads TGTGCCACCAGCAGAGATCATTGGGACACTGAAGCTTTCTTT. Amino acids: CATSRDHWDTEAFF.